This T cell receptor (beta chain) was profiled in a study of vaccination and CD4 T cells after COVID-19. About the study: Six males and four females, two Hispanic, made up the convalescents. A median of around 70 days (range 14 to 241) separated dose two from the taking of post-vaccine samples. Study results and limitations: A median of roughly 87% of reactive clones, in convalescent patients, became evident only post-vaccination.

Germline V CDR1 and CDR2: MNHEY, SVGEGT. V gave up 5 bases and J gave up 4 bases, with 16 bases separating them. This CDR3 is built from 15 residues. Stated treatment: roughly ten-day PBMC culture with coronavirus spike peptide pools or control peptides (ViraFEST assay). The Oncomine TCR Beta short-read assay sequenced DNA from cultured CD4+ T cells. Using its own MiXCR run on the PCR reads, TCRdb lists one record per CDR3 protein. The sample gives some 13,000 distinct CDR3 sequences, 55% to 65% of which show up once; under 8.5% is in the top ten. The table lists this clonotype with a count of one. As yet, its antigen is unknown.

This chain links TRBV6-2 or TRBV6-3 with TRBJ2-3; perhaps TRBD1 as D (6 bases). This TCR derives from a human donor who had recovered from COVID-19. The sample consisted of CD4+ T cells from blood, cultured in vitro, taken before SARS-CoV-2 vaccination. The CDR3 sequence is CASSDYRVGADTQYF. As DNA, the CDR3 is TGTGCCAGCAGTGATTACAGGGTTGGTGCAGATACGCAGTATTTT.